This TCR beta chain is drawn from a study of T cell repertoires in cytomegalovirus infection (dated by TCRdb to between 2018 and 2020). For the study in its entirety: Alongside well-studied HLA-B-restricted epitopes, the peptide stimulations were aimed at recently identified HLA-C-restricted CMV epitopes, whose presentation resists viral immunomodulation. The HLA type of each donor mattered for the analysis, because public TCR beta signatures pointed to carriage of CMV infection along with the matching HLA type.

Taken with the paper, the label for treatment or condition translates to: in vitro stimulation with specific CMV peptide epitopes to enrich CMV-specific T cells. The CDR3 spans 12 residues, from the cysteine through the phenylalanine. The DNA shown is the 36-base CDR3, in frame from base 1. Cut back by 5 bases and 9 bases, the V and J ends lie 11 bases apart. The germline V gene gives CDR1 as SGHTA and CDR2 as FQGTGA. The sample was run on an Illumina HiSeq 1500. TCRdb trimmed the raw reads at Q25, called clones with MiXCR and kept productive beta chains. For every CDR3 protein sequence, its rows merge into one entry that carries the most common genes and DNA. For this sample the table gives hundreds of thousands of distinct CDR3 sequences, of which 25% to 35% were detected only once. Around 20% of the sample goes to the ten largest clones. In its sample, this clonotype was seen a few times. No antigen is known for it. Base qualities are not recorded, but no much larger clone differs from it by a single base.

What the work shows at the level of the full study, not this receptor alone: Carriers of CMV infection plus the relevant HLA type were discriminated by the cumulative frequency of public TCR beta family members in the study cohort and in an independent 352-donor cohort. The ex vivo response was dominated by HLA-C-restricted CMV-specific TCR beta clonotypes, which also provided the single most frequent clonotype in two of eight donors.

Here the sequenced sample was cultured PBMCs, taken from culture after CMV antigen stimulation. Here the chain combines TRBV7-3 and TRBJ2-1; the D gene is possibly TRBD1, with 5 bases matching. The receptor was isolated from a human donor in good health (CMV status not recorded). Some clones in this sample may be carry-over from other donors' samples. CDR3 loop: CASSPGQGEQFF. The nucleotide sequence is TGTGCCAGCAGCCCCGGGCAGGGTGAGCAGTTCTTC.